Below are 18 T cell receptor beta chains sequenced from a single sample in a study of T cells in Graves' hyperthyroidism and ophthalmopathy. TCR beta CDR3 region amplification was performed from RNA transcripts. In the first-round RT-PCR of the TCR CDR3, the HTBI primer set was used. TCRdb re-called the multiplex PCR reads with MiXCR, one entry per CDR3 protein. The repertoire consists of 400,000 to 450,000 distinct CDR3 sequences, with about 14% occurring once and the leading ten covering roughly 13%. The sample taken for sequencing was blood. These receptors all stem from a man between 18 and 35 years old with Graves' ophthalmopathy.

In its sample, this clonotype was seen many times. This chain connects TRBV11-2 to TRBJ2-1, with D tentatively TRBD2 (6 bases). With 0 bases removed from V and 2 bases from J, the gap between germline ends came to 11 bases. The length of the CDR3 is 16 residues. Germline lookup yields CDR1 SGHAT and CDR2 FQNNGV. CDR3 region: CASSLDLRDPYNEQFF. The CDR3 DNA follows: TGTGCCAGCAGCTTAGATTTGCGGGATCCCTACAATGAGCAGTTCTTC.

In regard to this clonotype: This may arise from a read error, as a much more abundant clone is one base away. The V call is TRBV7-9, the J call TRBJ2-1, with 11 bases aligning to TRBD2. Trimming cost V 7 bases and J 6 bases; bases outside gene matches: 5. CDR1 and CDR2 (germline): SEHNR, FQNEAQ (reference sequence). The CDR3 totals 14 residues. CDR3 protein: CASNTLAGGNEQFF. The CDR3 nucleotides read TGTGCCAGCAACACTCTAGCGGGGGGCAATGAGCAGTTCTTC.

The rearrangement uses TRBV6-5 and TRBJ1-2; D is undetermined. V was shortened by 1 base and J by 2 bases, with 8 bases between the two germline ends. Germline V gives CDR1 MNHEY, CDR2 SVGAGI. The CDR3 runs 14 residues. The CDR3 DNA is TGTGCCAGCAGTTACTGGCTGGGGAACTATGGCTACACCTTC. This translates into CASSYWLGNYGYTF.

The chain links TRBV3-1 to TRBJ2-2; D is ambiguous. Trimming shortened V by 4 bases and J by 4 bases, and 13 bases separated the two germline ends. This CDR3 is built from 15 residues. CDR1 is LGHDT, CDR2 YNNKEL, per germline (reference sequence). The CDR3 bases are TGTGCCAGCAGCCTATATGGATTTAGCACCGGGGAGCTGTTTTTT. Translation: CASSLYGFSTGELFF. The whole variable domain, remainder taken from reference TRBV3-1 and TRBJ2-2, is DTAVSQTPKYLVTQMGNDKSIKCEQNLGHDTMYWYKQDSKKFLKIMFSYNNKELIINETVPNRFSPKSPDKAHLNLHINSLELGDSAVYFCASSLYGFSTGELFFGEGSRLTVL.

The chain employs TRBV5-1 and TRBJ2-6; D might be TRBD1 (6 bases). Germline CDR1 SGHRS, CDR2 YFSETQ. The CDR3 sequence is 16 residues long. Trimming shortened V by 5 bases and J by 1 base, and 13 bases separated the two germline ends. The CDR3, as DNA: TGCGCCAGCAGTAGCCGCAGGGGTTCTGGGGCCAACGTCCTGACTTTC. This sequence encodes CASSSRRGSGANVLTF.

The chain has TRBV5-1 and TRBJ2-7, with 10 nucleotides matching TRBD1. Unmatched junction bases numbered 7, after V lost 4 bases and J lost 6 bases. Germline lookup yields CDR1 SGHRS and CDR2 YFSETQ. This CDR3 is 14 amino acids long. The CDR3 is CASSLGQGLLEQYF. CDR3 in DNA: TGCGCCAGCAGCCTGGGACAGGGGCTTCTCGAGCAGTACTTC.

This clonotype has a handful of counts. This chain connects TRBV3-1 to TRBJ2-7; tentatively, D is TRBD1 (6 bases). Germline V gene data show CDR1 as LGHDT and CDR2 as YNNKEL (reference sequence). The CDR3 extends over 18 amino acids. Trimming took 0 bases from V and 2 from J, leaving 20 bases between them. The chain's CDR3 is CASSQDQSGAGNPYEQYF. The CDR3 region has the DNA TGTGCCAGCAGCCAAGATCAGTCAGGGGCAGGGAACCCCTACGAGCAGTACTTC.

This clonotype was recorded many times. V usage is TRBV3-1 and J usage is TRBJ2-7, with TRBD1 matching 7 bases. Trimming took 4 bases from V and 1 from J; bases not matched to a gene: 7. The CDR3 has 15 residues. Germline loops: CDR1 LGHDT, CDR2 YNNKEL (reference sequence). CDR3 coding DNA: TGTGCCAGCAGCCTCATTGGGGACAGTTCCTACGAGCAGTACTTC. Translated: CASSLIGDSSYEQYF.

This clonotype was observed a handful of times. J is TRBJ2-3 and V is TRBV4-2; tentatively, D is TRBD1 or TRBD2 (5 bases each). The CDR3 is 16 residues long. Trimming removed 0 bases from V and 2 bases from J, with 12 bases in between. Germline V CDR1 and CDR2: LGHNA, YNFKEQ. CDR3 amino acids: CASSQELGRDTDTQYF. CDR3 DNA: TGTGCCAGCAGCCAAGAACTAGGCAGGGACACAGATACGCAGTATTTT.

The chain couples TRBV19 to TRBJ1-5, with D perhaps TRBD1 (6 bases). This CDR3 region has 13 residues. The V gene's germline CDR1 is LNHDA and CDR2 SQIVND (reference sequence). The V and J ends lost 7 bases and 7 bases respectively, with 14 bases between them. CDR3 nucleotides: TGTGCCAGTAATACAGGGACGGGACAGCCCCAGCATTTT. It is translated as CASNTGTGQPQHF.

This clonotype was seen ten or more times. The chain couples TRBV28 to TRBJ1-2; the D is unclear. Germline V CDR1 and CDR2: MDHEN, SYDVKM. CDR3 length equals 11 residues. Between the trimmed V and J ends, which lost 7 bases and 7 bases, there was a span of 10 bases. The CDR3 loop is CASKLGFGYTF. CDR3 bases: TGTGCCAGCAAGTTAGGGTTTGGCTACACCTTC.

In its sample, this clonotype was seen a few times. V usage is TRBV12-3 or TRBV12-4 and J usage is TRBJ1-3, with D perhaps TRBD1 (5 bases). Trimming took 6 bases from V and 2 from J, leaving 11 bases between them. This CDR3 spans 14 amino acids. CDR3 residues: CASRVRGAGNTIYF. The DNA for the CDR3 is TGTGCCAGCAGAGTCCGGGGGGCTGGAAACACCATATATTTT.

The CDR3 sequence is CASSAGTSSEQYF. The CDR3 DNA reads as TGTGCCAGCAGCGCCGGGACTAGCAGCGAGCAGTACTTC. This chain links TRBV5-6 with TRBJ2-7, with 9 bases fitting TRBD2. V shed 4 bases and J 6 bases; nucleotides not matched to a gene: 5. CDR1 and CDR2 from the germline V gene are SGHDT and YYEEEE. This CDR3 has 13 residues.

The chain is built from TRBV27 and TRBJ2-1, with TRBD2 as a possible D gene (5 bases). The germline V and J ends were trimmed by 4 bases and 8 bases, with 15 bases remaining between them. The germline CDR1 and CDR2 sequences are MNHEY and SMNVEV (reference sequence). The CDR3 consists of 14 residues. The CDR3 DNA sequence: TGTGCCAGCAGTTCCCCCCCGAGCGGCGATGAGCAGTTCTTC. It encodes CASSSPPSGDEQFF.

This clonotype has at least ten counts. The chain is built from TRBV20-1 and TRBJ1-5; maybe TRBD1 (6 bases). The CDR3 is 15 amino acids. Per germline, CDR1 DFQATT and CDR2 SNEGSKA (reference sequence). V dropped 4 bases and J dropped 5 bases, with 18 bases sitting between them. The CDR3 reads CSAIPGGGEHQPQHF. CDR3 in DNA: TGCAGTGCTATCCCCGGAGGGGGGGAGCATCAGCCCCAGCATTTT.

This clonotype occurred many times. The V gene is TRBV7-2, the J gene TRBJ2-5, with 7 bases that match TRBD2. V shed 3 bases, J shed 5 bases, and the junction held 6 bases outside the gene matches. Germline V gene lookup returns CDR1 SGHTA and CDR2 FQGNSA. The CDR3 has 14 residues. The CDR3 is CASSFAGVRETQYF. CDR3 DNA sequence: TGTGCCAGCAGCTTCGCGGGGGTGAGGGAGACCCAGTACTTC.

This clonotype was detected many times. CDR3 in amino acids: CASSLGTGETDTQYF. For the CDR3, the DNA is TGCGCCAGCAGCCTCGGGACAGGAGAAACAGATACGCAGTATTTT. The chain joins TRBV5-1 to TRBJ2-3; 8 bases align to TRBD1. Per germline, CDR1 SGHRS and CDR2 YFSETQ. The CDR3 has 15 amino acids. Trimming at V came to 4 bases and at J to 3 bases, leaving 7 bases not matched to a gene.

This clonotype came up many times. This chain connects TRBV12-3 or TRBV12-4 to TRBJ2-1; possibly TRBD2 for D (5 bases). V lost 6 bases, J lost 9 bases, and 15 bases lay in between. The CDR3 has 13 amino acids. The CDR3 nucleotides read TGTGCCAGCAGCGCCGCAAACGAGGGTGAGCAGTTCTTC. This gives the protein CASSAANEGEQFF.